These 17 T cell receptor beta chains were all obtained from the same sample, sequenced in a study of blood T cell repertoires in COVID-19. Sequencing used immunoSEQ multiplex PCR; TCRdb keeps in-frame clones, though not all of them. The sample yields about 250,000 clones, 88% seen once. The sequenced sample consisted of peripheral blood. These receptors all come from a woman aged 25 to 39 with COVID-19, enrolled during active disease.

Only a few counts were recorded for this clone. V and J are TRBV2 and TRBJ2-5; the D is unclear. The CDR3 extends over 13 amino acids. Looked up from germline, CDR1 is SNHLY and CDR2 is FYNNEI. Trimming took off 0 bases at V and 7 bases at J, with 9 bases between the two ends. The CDR3 coding sequence is TGTGCCAGCAGTGAAGCCCCCCTTTGGACCCAGTACTTC. Its translation is CASSEAPLWTQYF.

This clone was recorded a few times. The rearrangement joins TRBV19 to TRBJ2-1, with 9 positions matching TRBD1. CDR3 length: 16 residues. V trimming: 4 bases; J trimming: 7 bases; junction bases outside the gene matches: 11. CDR1 is LNHDA and CDR2 is SQIVND in the germline V gene (reference sequence). This CDR3 reads CASSNLGGQGRNEQFF. The CDR3, as DNA: TGTGCCAGTAGTAACCTGGGTGGACAGGGGAGGAATGAGCAGTTCTTC.

Of note for this clone: Other DNA sequences within the sample encode an identical CDR3. The chain carries TRBV4-3 and TRBJ1-3, with D maybe TRBD1 (5 bases). V lost 1 base to trimming and J lost 4 bases, with 14 bases between them. CDR3 size: 16 residues. The germline V gene has CDR1 LGHNA and CDR2 YSLEER. The CDR3 DNA sequence: TGCGCCAGCAGCCAAGTCCTGCGCGGGGCAGGAAACACCATATATTTT. Protein sequence: CASSQVLRGAGNTIYF.

This chain links TRBV19 with TRBJ1-5; TRBD1 agrees at 8 bases. Per the germline V gene, CDR1 is LNHDA and CDR2 is SQIVND (reference sequence). This CDR3 has 15 amino acids. V dropped 5 bases and J dropped 3; count of bases not matched to a gene: 6. CDR3 region: CASSPGTGYNQPQHF. The CDR3 DNA sequence: TGTGCCAGTAGTCCCGGGACAGGCTACAATCAGCCCCAGCATTTT.

The rearrangement uses TRBV27 and TRBJ2-3; 7 bases map to TRBD1. The CDR3 is 13 amino acids. Germline V lookup: CDR1 MNHEY, CDR2 SMNVEV (reference sequence). After removal of 6 bases from V and 6 bases from J, the junction contained 6 bases not matched to a gene. CDR3 sequence reads: CASSPDRADTQYF. In DNA form, the CDR3 reads TGTGCCAGCAGCCCCGACAGGGCCGATACGCAGTATTTT.

V usage is TRBV28 and J usage is TRBJ1-5; TRBD1 agrees at 8 bases. CDR3 length: 17 amino acids. Trimming cost V 5 bases and J 0 bases; bases outside gene matches: 9. Germline V gene lookup returns CDR1 MDHEN and CDR2 SYDVKM. CDR3 sequence reads: CASSPGGLYYSNQPQHF. CDR3 nucleotides: TGTGCCAGCAGTCCAGGGGGCCTCTATTATAGCAATCAGCCCCAGCATTTT.

The J gene is TRBJ2-3, the V gene TRBV6-5; 8 bases fit TRBD2. From germline, CDR1 is MNHEY and CDR2 SVGAGI. The CDR3 has 13 residues. The junction had 0 bases not matched to a gene; V was cut back by 6 bases and J by 1 base. The CDR3, as DNA: TGTGCCAGCAGCGGGAGGGGCACAGATACGCAGTATTTT. Encoded protein: CASSGRGTDTQYF.

The chain is built from TRBV9 and TRBJ2-5; perhaps TRBD2 as D (6 bases). With 4 bases removed from V and 4 bases from J, the gap between germline ends came to 14 bases. CDR1 and CDR2 (germline): SGDLS, YYNGEE. This CDR3 spans 14 amino acids. For the CDR3, the DNA is TGTGCCAGCAGCCTACGCGGAGGGTTAGAGACCCAGTACTTC. Its protein product is CASSLRGGLETQYF.

Worth noting for this clone: The same CDR3 is also encoded by other DNA sequences in this sample. The genes are TRBV5-1 and TRBJ1-1; D gene ambiguous. The germline V gene has CDR1 SGHRS and CDR2 YFSETQ. The V end lost 0 bases, the J end lost 1 base, and 4 bases lay between the germline ends. There are 13 residues in the CDR3. The CDR3 DNA is TGCGCCAGCAGCTTGGCAGGGAACACTGAAGCTTTCTTT. It translates to CASSLAGNTEAFF.

This chain links TRBV11-3 with TRBJ1-2; 7 bases are a match to TRBD1. The CDR3 is 14 residues long. V lost 5 bases and J lost 0; bases outside the gene matches: 3. Germline values: CDR1 SGHNT, CDR2 YENEEA. In DNA form, the CDR3 reads TGTGCCAGCAGCCCAGGACAGGCTAACTATGGCTACACCTTC. Translation gives CASSPGQANYGYTF.

V gene TRBV19 combines with J gene TRBJ2-5, with a tentative D call TRBD1 (6 bases). Germline loops: CDR1 LNHDA, CDR2 SQIVND (reference sequence). Trimming took 4 bases from V and 5 from J, leaving 11 bases between them. The CDR3 consists of 13 residues. CDR3 region: CASSTGTRETQYF. Written as DNA, the CDR3 is TGTGCCAGTAGTACGGGGACACGGGAGACCCAGTACTTC.

DNA of the CDR3: TGCGCCAGCAGCTTCCTCACAGGGAGAGGGGCCAATGAGCAGTTCTTC. Protein sequence: CASSFLTGRGANEQFF. J is TRBJ2-1 and V is TRBV5-1; TRBD1 might be the D (6 bases). The germline V gene encodes CDR1 SGHRS and CDR2 YFSETQ. Trimming removed 2 bases from V and 6 bases from J, with 18 bases in between. The CDR3 loop spans 16 amino acids.

CDR3 sequence (DNA): TGTGCCAGCAGCTTAGGGGACAGGGAGGGCCCTGAAGCTTTCTTT. It yields the protein CASSLGDREGPEAFF. This chain connects TRBV11-2 to TRBJ1-1; TRBD1 matches at 9 bases. The CDR3 is 15 amino acids. Germline V gene sequence: CDR1 SGHAT, CDR2 FQNNGV. V gave up 1 base and J gave up 6 bases; unmatched junction bases: 6.

This clone was observed a single time. The rearrangement joins TRBV10-1 to TRBJ1-2; tentative D call: TRBD1 (6 bases). V shed 3 bases and J shed 5 bases, with 31 bases lying between them. Germline V gives CDR1 WNHNN, CDR2 SYGVQD (reference sequence). The CDR3 sequence is 20 residues long. The CDR3 DNA follows: TGCGCCAGCAGTGACTCACCTAGAGGGAAGGAACAGGGCGGCTCATATGGCTACACCTTC. Protein sequence: CASSDSPRGKEQGGSYGYTF.

The J gene is TRBJ2-3, the V gene TRBV7-6; 7 nucleotides agree with TRBD2. The CDR3 has 16 residues. The ends lost 4 bases at V and 2 bases at J; junction bases unmatched: 9. The germline V gene encodes CDR1 SGHVS and CDR2 FNYEAQ. DNA for the CDR3: TGTGCCAGCAGCTCCCTCTGGGCGGGGGACACAGATACGCAGTATTTT. This encodes CASSSLWAGDTDTQYF.

This chain joins TRBV30 and TRBJ2-7, with 14 positions matching TRBD2. With 3 bases clipped from V and 3 bases from J, the junction kept 4 bases outside the gene matches. The CDR3 has 15 amino acids. The germline gives CDR1 GTSNPN, CDR2 SVGIG (reference sequence). CDR3 region: CAWSRGLAGGYEQYV. The CDR3 region has the DNA TGTGCCTGGAGCCGCGGACTAGCGGGAGGCTACGAGCAGTACGTC.

This chain uses TRBV11-2 with TRBJ2-1; D is possibly TRBD1 (5 bases). V was pared by 2 bases and J by 9 bases, with 20 bases between. The CDR3 loop spans 16 amino acids. From germline, CDR1 is SGHAT and CDR2 FQNNGV. The CDR3 DNA sequence: TGTGCCAGCAGCTTATTTGGCGCGACAGTTTGGGGTGAGCAGTTCTTC. It translates to CASSLFGATVWGEQFF.